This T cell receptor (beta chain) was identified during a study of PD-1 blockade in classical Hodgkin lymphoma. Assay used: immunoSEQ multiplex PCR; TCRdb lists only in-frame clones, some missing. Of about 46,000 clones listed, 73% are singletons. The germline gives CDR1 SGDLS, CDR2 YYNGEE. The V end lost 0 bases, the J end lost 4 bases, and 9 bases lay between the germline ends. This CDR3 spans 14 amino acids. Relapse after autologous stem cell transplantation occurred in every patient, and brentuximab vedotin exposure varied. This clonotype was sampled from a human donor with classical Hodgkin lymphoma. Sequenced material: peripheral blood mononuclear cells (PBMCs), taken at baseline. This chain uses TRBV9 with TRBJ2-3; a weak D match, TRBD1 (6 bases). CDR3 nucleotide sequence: TGTGCCAGCAGCGTAGTGGACAGAGCAGATACGCAGTATTTT. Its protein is CASSVVDRADTQYF.